This TCR beta chain was sequenced in a study of T cell clonality in common variable immunodeficiency. In this sample, this clone turned up many times. What it binds is not known. Read coverage stops 3 residues before the CDR3 terminus; the germline J gene supplies the remainder. Study conclusions and caveats: Fewer deletions and N-nucleotide insertions were reportedly seen in common variable immunodeficiency TCR beta sequences.

Equal genomic DNA amounts from CVID and control samples were sequenced. Sequencing was performed with immunoSEQ multiplex PCR; in TCRdb, only in-frame clones are kept and a portion is missing. Listed for the sample are tens of thousands of clones, none seen a single time. The CDR3 spans 14 residues. V was clipped by 5 bases and J by 6 bases; unmatched bases: 8. The germline V gene encodes CDR1 DFQATT and CDR2 SNEGSKA (reference sequence). Blood samples were heparinized, about 5 to 9 ml per donor. The sample was peripheral blood mononuclear cells. The TCR originated in a person aged 18-70 years in good health. The genes are TRBV20-1 and TRBJ2-1; 9 nucleotides align to TRBD2. CDR3 DNA, as far as it was read: TGCAGTGCTCGAAGCGGGAGGTTGATCAATGAG. Translated, it gives CSARSGRLINE. The CDR3 in its entirety is CSARSGRLINEQFF.